Below are 14 T cell receptor beta chains sequenced from a single sample in a study of blood T cells in healthy people across ages. A sample-barcoded 5' primer and a J-beta primer mix were used in a second PCR of roughly 6 to 11 cycles. TCRdb passed the 5' RACE reads through MiXCR, listing each CDR3 protein once. The sample contains some 1 million distinct CDR3 sequences, 40% to 55% of which appear only once. Sequenced material: blood. These receptor sequences come from an older woman in good health.

CDR3 amino acids: CASSVGDALAKNIQYF. For the CDR3, the DNA is TGCGCCAGCAGCGTGGGTGATGCTTTAGCCAAAAACATTCAGTACTTC. V and J are TRBV5-1 and TRBJ2-4; D unclear. The CDR3 extends over 16 amino acids. The germline gives CDR1 SGHRS, CDR2 YFSETQ. V was pared by 4 bases and J by 0 bases, with 14 bases between.

This sequence joins TRBV10-3 and TRBJ1-6; D possibly corresponds to TRBD1 (6 bases). Trimming pared 2 bases from V and 7 bases from J, leaving 12 bases between. The length of the CDR3 is 15 residues. The germline gives CDR1 ENHRY, CDR2 SYGVKD. The CDR3 region is CAISEQAGENSPLHF. In nucleotides, the CDR3 is TGTGCCATCAGTGAGCAGGCAGGGGAGAATTCACCCCTCCACTTT.

This clonotype has only a few counts. The gene calls are TRBV3-1 and TRBJ2-7, with 7 bases matching TRBD1. The CDR3 totals 15 residues. Germline V gene lookup returns CDR1 LGHDT and CDR2 YNNKEL (reference sequence). V lost 4 bases, J lost 3 bases, and 9 bases stayed unmatched. Here the CDR3 reads CASSRRQGNVYEQYF. In DNA form, the CDR3 reads TGTGCCAGCAGCCGCCGACAGGGTAACGTCTACGAGCAGTACTTC.

J is TRBJ2-6 and V is TRBV2, with 13 bases that match TRBD2. J was trimmed by 3 bases and V by 6 bases; bases with no gene match: 5. The CDR3 length is 17 residues. Per germline, CDR1 SNHLY and CDR2 FYNNEI. The CDR3 reads CASRPGLAGDGANVLTF. The CDR3 DNA reads as TGTGCCAGCAGACCTGGACTAGCGGGAGATGGGGCCAACGTCCTGACTTTC.

The DNA of the CDR3 is TGTGCCAGCAGCTGGGCGAGCGGGACGTACAATGAGCAGTACTTC. Encoded protein: CASSWASGTYNEQYF. V usage is TRBV11-2 and J usage is TRBJ2-5, with 7 bases aligning to TRBD2. This CDR3 has 15 residues. Germline CDR1 is SGHAT and CDR2 is FQNNGV. J gave up 11 bases and V 4 bases, and 16 bases lay outside the gene matches. The whole variable domain, filled in from reference TRBV11-2 and TRBJ2-5, reads EAGVAQSPRYKIIEKRQSVAFWCNPISGHATLYWYQQILGQGPKLLIQFQNNGVVDDSQLPKDRFSAERLKGVDSTLKIQPAKLEDSAVYLCASSWASGTYNEQYFGPGTRLLVL.

The chain uses TRBV24-1 and TRBJ2-1, with TRBD2 matching 8 bases. This CDR3 is 16 amino acids long. CDR1 is KGHDR, CDR2 SFDVKD, per germline. J was trimmed by 8 bases and V by 4 bases; bases with no gene match: 12. The CDR3, as DNA: TGTGCCACCAGTGAGGGGACTAGAGGGGCTTTGGATGAGCAGTTCTTC. It yields the protein CATSEGTRGALDEQFF.

The rearrangement joins TRBV29-1 to TRBJ2-5; 12 bases line up with TRBD1. This CDR3 comprises 14 residues. J lost 11 bases, V lost 4 bases, and 11 bases had no gene match. Germline V gives CDR1 SQVTM, CDR2 ANQGSEA. CDR3 nucleotide sequence: TGCAGCGTTGTGGGGGACAGGGGGCTTGGTGAGCAGTACTTC. Residues: CSVVGDRGLGEQYF.

The V gene is TRBV27, the J gene TRBJ2-1, with D tentatively TRBD2 (5 bases). Per germline, CDR1 MNHEY and CDR2 SMNVEV (reference sequence). Trimming pared 3 bases from V and 3 bases from J, leaving 12 bases between. This CDR3 region has 15 residues. CDR3 DNA sequence: TGTGCCAGCAGTTTTAGGAGGTACAGCTACAATGAGCAGTTCTTC. As protein: CASSFRRYSYNEQFF.

The genes are TRBV28 and TRBJ1-2; TRBD1 might be the D (6 bases). The germline V and J ends were trimmed by 6 bases and 3 bases, with 17 bases remaining between them. The CDR3 contains 15 residues. Germline V gene data show CDR1 as MDHEN and CDR2 as SYDVKM. The CDR3 nucleotides read TGTGCCAGCAGCCTCGGGACATACGGGGACTATGGCTACACCTTC. Translating it yields CASSLGTYGDYGYTF.

The genes are TRBV12-3 or TRBV12-4 and TRBJ1-6, with D hard to call. The V gene lost 3 bases and the J gene lost 2 bases, with 14 bases spanning the gap. The CDR3 loop spans 17 amino acids. The chain's CDR3 is CASSFASGDTYNSPLHF. The CDR3 nucleotides read TGTGCCAGCAGTTTTGCGTCAGGAGATACCTATAATTCACCCCTCCACTTT.

The chain employs TRBV6-1 and TRBJ1-5; D is unclear. CDR3 length equals 13 residues. Germline CDR1 reads MNHNS; CDR2 reads SASEGT. Between the trimmed V and J ends, which lost 7 bases and 4 bases, there was a span of 11 bases. The CDR3 DNA is TGTGCCAGCAAACAATGGGAGAATCAGCCCCAGCATTTT. Translated, it gives CASKQWENQPQHF.

This clonotype was observed a few times. The chain has TRBV25-1 and TRBJ2-2; 9 positions match TRBD2. The CDR3 is 12 amino acids. Germline V gene lookup returns CDR1 MGHDK and CDR2 SYGVNS. The V and J ends lost 5 bases and 8 bases, in that order; junction bases with no gene match: 0. CDR3 sequence reads: CASSLAGGELFF. CDR3 DNA: TGTGCCAGCAGTCTAGCGGGGGGGGAGCTGTTTTTT.

This clonotype was detected only a few times. The chain joins TRBV6-2 or TRBV6-3 to TRBJ1-2; D not certain. The germline gives CDR1 MNHEY, CDR2 SVGEGT. Between the trimmed V and J ends, which lost 4 bases and 4 bases, there was a span of 10 bases. The CDR3 has 13 residues. CDR3 DNA sequence: TGTGCCAGCAGTTCAGACCATTTCTATGGCTACACCTTC. It encodes CASSSDHFYGYTF.

In its sample, this clonotype was seen many times. The chain joins TRBV7-9 to TRBJ2-5; D is uncertain. The V end lost 10 bases, the J end lost 0 bases, and 12 bases lay between the germline ends. CDR1 and CDR2 (germline): SEHNR, FQNEAQ (reference sequence). CDR3 length: 13 residues. The CDR3 spells CATQQTYQETQYF. CDR3 bases: TGTGCCACCCAACAGACGTACCAAGAGACCCAGTACTTC.